Presented here are 17 T cell receptor beta chains from one specimen sequenced in a study of blood T cell repertoires in COVID-19. Profiling relied on immunoSEQ multiplex PCR, and the TCRdb table lists in-frame clones only, not all of them. The sample includes 140,000 to 150,000 clones, around 87% of them seen just once. Material: peripheral blood. The receptor source for this set is a man in his forties or fifties who had recovered from COVID-19.

The table lists this clone with a count of one. The V call is TRBV7-9, the J call TRBJ1-5, with D unresolved. The germline CDR1 and CDR2 sequences are SEHNR and FQNEAQ (reference sequence). The CDR3 spans 13 residues. V was cut by 0 bases and J by 9 bases, with 9 bases left in between. CDR3 nucleotides: TGTGCCAGCAGCTTAGCCTCGGTCATGCCCCAGCATTTT. Its protein product is CASSLASVMPQHF.

This chain uses TRBV2 with TRBJ2-5; 12 bases match TRBD2. Trimming removed 6 bases from V and 2 bases from J; junction bases left unmatched: 4. The CDR3 runs to 15 residues. Germline V gene lookup returns CDR1 SNHLY and CDR2 FYNNEI. CDR3 bases: TGTGCCAGCAGCAGGACTAGCGGGATACAAGAGACCCAGTACTTC. Translating gives CASSRTSGIQETQYF.

V gene TRBV27 combines with J gene TRBJ2-5; TRBD1 matches at 10 bases. Losses at the gene ends were 5 bases for V and 5 bases for J; bases not matched to a gene: 8. The CDR3 consists of 15 residues. Germline V gene sequence: CDR1 MNHEY, CDR2 SMNVEV (reference sequence). The CDR3: CASSLGTGVGETQYF. The CDR3 DNA is TGTGCCAGCAGTCTAGGGACAGGGGTTGGGGAGACCCAGTACTTC.

This chain uses TRBV6-1 with TRBJ2-1; the D is unclear. From germline, CDR1 is MNHNS and CDR2 SASEGT. Trimming took 2 bases from V and 8 from J, leaving 13 bases between them. The CDR3 has 14 residues. The CDR3 nucleotides read TGTGCCAGCAGTGAAAGCTGGGCGTCCGATGAGCAGTTCTTC. It yields the protein CASSESWASDEQFF.

The chain links TRBV29-1 to TRBJ2-3; perhaps TRBD2 as D (5 bases). CDR1 is SQVTM, CDR2 ANQGSEA, per germline. The CDR3 length is 11 residues. Deletions cut 7 bases from V and 4 bases from J, with 9 bases between. The CDR3: CSGGPADTQYF. CDR3 nucleotides: TGCAGCGGAGGGCCAGCAGATACGCAGTATTTT.

This clone was detected only once. V and J are TRBV29-1 and TRBJ2-2; 10 bases are a match to TRBD1. CDR3 length: 16 residues. From germline, CDR1 is SQVTM and CDR2 ANQGSEA. J was trimmed by 2 bases and V by 5 bases; bases with no gene match: 8. The DNA of the CDR3 is TGCAGCGTTTTGGGGGACAGGGGTGTTAACACCGGGGAGCTGTTTTTT. Protein sequence: CSVLGDRGVNTGELFF.

In DNA, the CDR3 is TGTGCCACCAGTGCCACCCCAACCGGGATTACGGGTTACAATGAGCAGTTCTTC. It is translated as CATSATPTGITGYNEQFF. This sequence joins TRBV24-1 and TRBJ2-1; tentative D call: TRBD2 (5 bases). In germline, CDR1 is KGHDR, CDR2 SFDVKD. Trimming pared 5 bases from V and 4 bases from J, leaving 23 bases between. The CDR3 totals 18 residues.

The chain carries TRBV19 and TRBJ1-1; D is perhaps TRBD1 (5 bases). CDR1 is LNHDA, CDR2 SQIVND, per germline (reference sequence). This CDR3 has 14 amino acids. Trimming removed 0 bases at V and 5 bases at J, with 10 bases between. This CDR3 is CASSIDREGTEAFF. In DNA, the CDR3 is TGTGCCAGTAGTATAGACAGGGAGGGGACTGAAGCTTTCTTT.

This rearrangement joins TRBV7-2 to TRBJ2-3; D is ambiguous. The CDR3 is made up of 15 amino acids. Trimming took off 4 bases at V and 0 bases at J, with 11 bases between the two ends. The germline V gene encodes CDR1 SGHTA and CDR2 FQGNSA. The CDR3 bases are TGTGCCAGCAGCTCCGGCGGCCAAAGCACAGATACGCAGTATTTT. It encodes CASSSGGQSTDTQYF.

This clone was recorded only once. The chain has TRBV9 and TRBJ1-1; D not certain. V was trimmed by 3 bases and J by 6 bases, leaving 18 bases between them. CDR1 is SGDLS, CDR2 YYNGEE, per germline. This CDR3 spans 15 amino acids. The CDR3 nucleotides read TGTGCCAGCAGCGCGTCCCCGACGGCGGCAGCTGAAGCTTTCTTT. This gives the protein CASSASPTAAAEAFF.

The rearrangement joins TRBV6-2 or TRBV6-3 to TRBJ1-1, with D hard to call. Germline CDR1 and CDR2: MNHEY and SVGEGT. Trimming stripped 5 bases from V and 0 bases from J, with 10 bases between. This CDR3 has 14 residues. Written as DNA, the CDR3 is TGTGCCAGCAGTACTCGGAGGTTGAACACTGAAGCTTTCTTT. Protein: CASSTRRLNTEAFF.

The chain couples TRBV24-1 to TRBJ2-3, with TRBD1 matching over 9 bases. V lost 6 bases, J lost 3 bases, and 6 bases stayed unmatched. The length of the CDR3 is 15 residues. CDR1 and CDR2 from the germline V gene are KGHDR and SFDVKD. The CDR3 loop reads CATSTGQGLTDTQYF. Here the CDR3 DNA reads TGTGCCACCAGTACGGGACAGGGTCTGACAGATACGCAGTATTTT.

The chain is built from TRBV7-2 and TRBJ2-1; D not resolved. The CDR3 loop spans 12 amino acids. The V gene's germline CDR1 is SGHTA and CDR2 FQGNSA. V was clipped by 3 bases and J by 6 bases, with 6 bases between them. Here the CDR3 reads CASSFASNEQFF. In DNA, the CDR3 is TGTGCCAGCAGCTTTGCGAGCAATGAGCAGTTCTTC.

This clone was counted only a few times. The CDR3 here is CASSYQGQLSNQPQHF. In DNA form, the CDR3 reads TGTGCCAGCAGTTACCAGGGACAGCTTAGCAATCAGCCCCAGCATTTT. The chain has TRBV6-2 or TRBV6-3 and TRBJ1-5; 7 nucleotides align to TRBD1. The CDR3 consists of 16 residues. Germline V lookup: CDR1 MNHEY, CDR2 SVGEGT. The V segment lost 2 bases and the J segment 0 bases; nucleotides outside the gene matches: 4.

The V call is TRBV5-1, the J call TRBJ1-1; the D is unclear. The CDR3 consists of 14 residues. Germline V gene data show CDR1 as SGHRS and CDR2 as YFSETQ. Trimming cost V 2 bases and J 0 bases, with 8 bases left between them. The CDR3, as DNA: TGCGCCAGCAGCTTTAACGGGATGAACACTGAAGCTTTCTTT. Translated: CASSFNGMNTEAFF.

The chain couples TRBV7-2 to TRBJ1-2; D remains unclear. The CDR3 covers 16 residues. V was clipped by 4 bases and J by 4 bases, with 19 bases between them. Germline V lookup: CDR1 SGHTA, CDR2 FQGNSA. The CDR3 DNA is TGTGCCAGCAGCTGGAGCGGGATGCCCCTGGGCTATGGCTACACCTTC. Protein product: CASSWSGMPLGYGYTF.

This clone was seen a few times. This chain joins TRBV5-6 and TRBJ1-3; D ambiguous. Trimming removed 1 base at V and 1 base at J, with 6 bases between. CDR3 length: 14 amino acids. Germline V gives CDR1 SGHDT, CDR2 YYEEEE. As DNA, the CDR3 is TGTGCCAGCAGCTTGAGAGGTTCTGGAAACACCATATATTTT. The encoded protein is CASSLRGSGNTIYF. The full variable domain, in which reference TRBV5-6 and TRBJ1-3 provide the parts outside the CDR3, is DAGVTQSPTHLIKTRGQQVTLRCSPKSGHDTVSWYQQALGQGPQFIFQYYEEEERQRGNFPDRFSGHQFPNYSSELNVNALLLGDSALYLCASSLRGSGNTIYFGEGSWLTVV.